Shown below are 17 T cell receptor beta chains from a single sample sequenced in a study of cytomegalovirus exposure and HLA in healthy donors. The study ran its PCR with 60 Vbeta and 13 Jbeta primers. The protocol was immunoSEQ multiplex PCR, while the TCRdb copy is restricted to in-frame clones and leaves out a portion. There are 95,000 to 150,000 clones in the sample; over 60% occur only once, and approximately 4.3% lies in the top ten. The sequenced sample consisted of PBMCs. These receptors originate from a man aged 55 to 70 in good health and CMV-seropositive.

This clone was seen a few times. The CDR3 DNA reads as TGTGCCAGCGTTTCGGGAAGTGTTCATCAGCCCCAGCATTTT. Translation gives CASVSGSVHQPQHF. V and J are TRBV28 and TRBJ1-5; D ambiguous. The CDR3 is 14 amino acids. Trimming left V 8 bases short and J 5 bases short, with 16 bases between. From germline, CDR1 is MDHEN and CDR2 SYDVKM.

As to this clone: A read error may produce the germline difference seen at one junction end. The chain couples TRBV30 to TRBJ2-3; 8 bases match TRBD2. CDR1 GTSNPN and CDR2 SVGIG come from the germline V gene (reference sequence). This CDR3 is 12 amino acids long. The CDR3 DNA reads as TGTGCCGGGAGCGGGGGAGGAGATACGCAGTATTTT. Translation: CAGSGGGDTQYF.

The V and J genes are TRBV11-2 and TRBJ2-1, with a weak D call TRBD1 (6 bases). V was cut by 2 bases and J by 0 bases, with 14 bases left in between. This CDR3 is 17 amino acids long. Germline CDR1 and CDR2: SGHAT and FQNNGV. CDR3 bases: TGTGCCAGCAGCTTATGGGGGCCCGGACGCTCCTACAATGAGCAGTTCTTC. Translating gives CASSLWGPGRSYNEQFF.

This CDR3 reads CSAGVAGGINTGELFF. CDR3 sequence (DNA): TGCAGCGCCGGGGTCGCTGGGGGGATTAACACCGGGGAGCTGTTTTTT. This rearrangement joins TRBV29-1 to TRBJ2-2, with D possibly TRBD2 on 6 matching bases. The CDR3 is made up of 16 amino acids. The V gene lost 7 bases and the J gene lost 2 bases, with 20 bases spanning the gap. CDR1 is SQVTM and CDR2 is ANQGSEA in the germline V gene.

This clone was seen once. The chain carries TRBV5-6 and TRBJ1-3; TRBD1 is a possible D gene (6 bases). V was trimmed by 3 bases and J by 0 bases, leaving 13 bases between them. Per the germline V gene, CDR1 is SGHDT and CDR2 is YYEEEE. There are 16 residues in the CDR3. CDR3 residues: CASSYAGARSGNTIYF. In DNA form, the CDR3 reads TGTGCCAGCAGCTATGCAGGGGCCCGCTCTGGAAACACCATATATTTT.

This chain links TRBV6-1 with TRBJ1-6; no reliable D call. The CDR3 loop spans 15 amino acids. Germline V gene lookup returns CDR1 MNHNS and CDR2 SASEGT. The V end lost 8 bases, the J end lost 10 bases, and 21 bases lay between the germline ends. The CDR3 sequence is CASQEGGFLGSPLHF. CDR3 nucleotide sequence: TGTGCCAGCCAAGAGGGAGGATTTTTGGGGTCACCCCTCCACTTT.

This clone occurred a few times. The chain carries TRBV28 and TRBJ2-7, with D possibly being TRBD1 (8 bases). The germline V gene has CDR1 MDHEN and CDR2 SYDVKM. The CDR3 loop spans 15 amino acids. Trimming left V 3 bases short and J 2 bases short, with 14 bases between. As DNA, the CDR3 is TGTGCCAGCAGTTTGGGGGGGACAGGAGCCTACGAGCAGTACTTC. Its protein product is CASSLGGTGAYEQYF.

There are a few counts of this clone. This CDR3 is CASSLTGVYGYTF. The CDR3 nucleotides are TGTGCCAGCAGTCTGACAGGGGTGTATGGCTACACCTTC. The chain uses TRBV27 and TRBJ1-2, with 8 nucleotides matching TRBD1. Germline CDR1 MNHEY, CDR2 SMNVEV (reference sequence). V gave up 5 bases and J gave up 5 bases; unmatched junction bases: 4. This CDR3 contains 13 residues.

The CDR3 DNA reads TGTGCCAGCAGCCTCCAGTGGAATTCACCCCTCCACTTT. It encodes CASSLQWNSPLHF. V and J are TRBV14 and TRBJ1-6; no firm D call. V was cut by 4 bases and J by 7 bases, with 8 bases left in between. This CDR3 spans 13 amino acids. Germline CDR1 is SGHDN and CDR2 is FVKESK.

The chain recombines TRBV10-1 with TRBJ2-2, with D hard to call. V lost 6 bases and J 0 bases, leaving 8 bases between the germline ends. Germline V gene data show CDR1 as WNHNN and CDR2 as SYGVQD (reference sequence). The CDR3 has 14 residues. CDR3 protein: CASRAQANTGELFF. Here the CDR3 DNA reads TGCGCCAGCAGAGCTCAGGCGAACACCGGGGAGCTGTTTTTT.

The V gene is TRBV5-1, the J gene TRBJ1-5; D uncertain. The ends were cut back, 0 bases at V and 7 bases at J, with 14 bases in the middle. Germline V lookup: CDR1 SGHRS, CDR2 YFSETQ. The CDR3 contains 15 residues. The CDR3 region is CASSLGPASGQPQHF. The CDR3 DNA reads as TGCGCCAGCAGCTTGGGCCCGGCGAGCGGGCAGCCCCAGCATTTT.

The chain uses TRBV18 and TRBJ2-2; D possibly corresponds to TRBD1 (6 bases). Germline CDR1 reads KGHSH; CDR2 reads LQKENI. CDR3 length: 15 residues. The V end was cut by 2 bases, the J end by 4 bases, with 11 bases between. Here the CDR3 DNA reads TGTGCCAGCTCACCAAATGGACAGACCACCGGGGAGCTGTTTTTT. Its protein product is CASSPNGQTTGELFF.

This clone was detected a few times. The rearrangement joins TRBV6-4 to TRBJ2-1, with D perhaps TRBD2 (5 bases). The CDR3 spans 13 residues. The V end lost 4 bases, the J end lost 8 bases, and 12 bases lay between the germline ends. In germline, CDR1 is MRHNA, CDR2 SNTAGT. The chain's CDR3 is CASSVGEGYEQFF. The CDR3 DNA reads as TGTGCCAGCAGTGTGGGAGAAGGGTATGAGCAGTTCTTC.

This sequence joins TRBV6-5 and TRBJ2-2, with 8 bases lining up with TRBD1. V dropped 4 bases and J dropped 0; count of bases not matched to a gene: 1. This CDR3 contains 15 residues. CDR1 and CDR2 (germline): MNHEY, SVGAGI. The CDR3 DNA reads TGTGCCAGCAGTTCAGGGGGCGCGAACACCGGGGAGCTGTTTTTT. Amino acid sequence: CASSSGGANTGELFF.

CDR3 sequence: CASSLLAPLASNQPQHF. CDR3 DNA sequence: TGTGCCAGCAGCTTACTAGCTCCCTTGGCTTCTAATCAGCCCCAGCATTTT. The genes are TRBV7-8 and TRBJ1-5, with no clear D. The CDR3 has 17 residues. The germline CDR1 and CDR2 sequences are SGHVS and FQNEAQ. Trimming took 2 bases from V and 4 from J, leaving 18 bases between them.

The chain uses TRBV6-5 and TRBJ1-2; maybe TRBD1 (6 bases). V was cut by 5 bases and J by 8 bases, with 18 bases left in between. Looked up from germline, CDR1 is MNHEY and CDR2 is SVGAGI. The CDR3 totals 14 residues. The CDR3 spells CASSNTGLSSGYTF. CDR3 bases: TGTGCCAGCAGTAATACAGGGTTGAGTAGCGGCTACACCTTC.

The V gene is TRBV28, the J gene TRBJ1-6, with D possibly matching TRBD1 (5 bases). CDR1 is MDHEN and CDR2 is SYDVKM in the germline V gene. Trimming removed 8 bases at V and 9 bases at J, with 17 bases between. CDR3 length: 14 amino acids. The CDR3 DNA is TGTGCCAGCGGGGCTGTGACAGTTCTTTCACCCCTCCACTTT. Residues: CASGAVTVLSPLHF.